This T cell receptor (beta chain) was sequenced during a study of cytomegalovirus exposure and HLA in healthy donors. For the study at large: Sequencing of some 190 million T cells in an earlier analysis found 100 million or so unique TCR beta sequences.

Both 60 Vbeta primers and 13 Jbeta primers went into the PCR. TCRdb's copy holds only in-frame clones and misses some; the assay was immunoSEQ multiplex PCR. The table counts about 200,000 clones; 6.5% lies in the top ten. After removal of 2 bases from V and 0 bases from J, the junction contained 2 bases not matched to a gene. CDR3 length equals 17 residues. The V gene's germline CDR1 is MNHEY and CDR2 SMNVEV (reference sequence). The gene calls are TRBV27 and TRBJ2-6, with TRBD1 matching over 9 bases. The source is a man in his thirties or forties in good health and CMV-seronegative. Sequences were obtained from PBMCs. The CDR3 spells CASSLGQGSSGANVLTF. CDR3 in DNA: TGTGCCAGCAGTTTAGGACAGGGGAGCTCTGGGGCCAACGTCCTGACTTTC.